Included here is one T cell receptor beta chain sequence, with context. Its specificity is unknown. At one end the junction does not follow the germline gene, possibly because of a read error. Unsorted whole blood yielded blood RNA, and germline DNA was extracted as well. The sample comes from a study of tumor-infiltrating lymphocytes in primary liver carcinoma. Study-wide results and limits: Blood's top-250-clone fraction was significantly lower than that of tumors (p = 0.039).

The CDR3 extends over 19 amino acids. CDR1 is SGHNT and CDR2 is YYREEE in the germline V gene (reference sequence). Production of TCR beta cDNA used around 0.45 ug total RNA together with a constant-region primer. Three nested multiplex PCR rounds, a slightly modified ARM-PCR method, built the TCR beta libraries. In the first two PCR rounds, TRBV1-TRBV30 forward primers were paired with a C-beta reverse primer, and each round lasted approximately 9 cycles. From the multiplex PCR reads, TCRdb called clonotypes with MiXCR, one entry per CDR3 protein. The sample includes roughly 180,000 distinct CDR3 sequences, 60% of them seen just once.

The gene calls are TRBV5-4 and TRBJ2-1; 14 nucleotides agree with TRBD2. Material: peripheral blood. The TCR sequence derives from a man in his forties with primary liver carcinoma and hepatitis B virus infection. The CDR3 coding sequence is TGTGCCAGCAGCTCCCGACTAGCGGGAGGGCTCGTCTCCTACGATGAGCAGTTCTTC. This gives the protein CASSSRLAGGLVSYDEQFF.